This TCR beta chain was sequenced for a study of T-cell reconstitution after alpha-beta-depleted transplantation in children. During its preparation, the TCRbeta library received unique molecular identifiers. In TCRdb, the PCR reads were re-called with MiXCR into one record per CDR3 protein. The table has about 830,000 distinct CDR3 sequences, less than 20% seen once. The sequence came from a male patient between 5 and 17 years old who had a stem cell transplant for acute lymphoblastic leukemia, so the T cells may come from the graft donor. This specimen was PBMCs, mostly from graft donor cells, taken 360 days after TCRalphabeta/CD19-depleted stem cell transplant.

CDR3 amino acids: CASSRELGLAGTEETQYF. DNA for the CDR3: TGTGCCAGCAGCCGGGAGCTCGGACTAGCGGGGACCGAGGAGACCCAGTACTTC. This rearrangement joins TRBV4-2 to TRBJ2-5, with TRBD2 matching 12 bases. The germline V gene has CDR1 LGHNA and CDR2 YNFKEQ. V trimming: 4 bases; J trimming: 5 bases; junction bases outside the gene matches: 14. This CDR3 has 18 amino acids.